Listed below are T cell receptor beta chains from one sample, sequenced in a study of human T cells and chemical hapten exposure. TCRdb re-called the RACE reads through MiXCR, storing one row per CDR3 protein. The repertoire has about 39,000 distinct CDR3 sequences, over 9.5% of them found once; the top ten carry around 2%. The sequences come from whole blood, collected in connection with sensitization to the hapten diphenylcyclopropenone (DPC). Receptors originate from a woman between 35 and 50 years old with alopecia areata. Some clones in this sample may be carry-over from other donors' samples. Both conserved end residues are part of each CDR3. The D gene is left open where the match is weak. Some rows mark clone size as missing; the rest say once, few, many or name a class of expanded clone.

>TRBV10-1|few|TRBJ2-2|-
TGCGCCAGCAGCCGGGACCGTAACACCGGGGAGCTGTTTTTT
CASSRDRNTGELFF
>TRBV6-6|many|TRBJ2-6|-
TGTGCCAGCAGCCGACACGGGGACGGGGCGGCCAGGTCTGGGGCCAACGTCCTGACTTTC
CASSRHGDGAARSGANVLTF
>TRBV4-3|-|TRBJ1-1|-
TGCGCCAGCAGCCAACAGGGCTTTGGGATAGTCTTT
CASSQQGFGIVF
>TRBV28|few|TRBJ2-1|TRBD1
TGTGCCAGTCATGGGAGACAGGGGGACAATGAGCAGTTCTTC
CASHGRQGDNEQFF
>TRBV9|-|TRBJ1-5|TRBD1
TGTGCCAGTGGGACAGCGAATCAGCCCCAGCATTTT
CASGTANQPQHF
>TRBV3-1|-|TRBJ2-5|-
TGTGCCAGCAGCCAAGAAGCGGCAAAACGGCAGACCCAGTACTTC
CASSQEAAKRQTQYF
>TRBV18|many|TRBJ2-7|-
TGTGCCAGCTCACCAACCGGGCCCCAAGAAGGCGAGCAGTACTTC
CASSPTGPQEGEQYF
>TRBV27|-|TRBJ2-4|-
TGTTGCACGGGCAAAAACATTCAGTACTTC
CCTGKNIQYF
>TRBV2|-|TRBJ2-2|-
TGTGCCAGCAGTGAAAGGACAGTGCGAACCGGGGAGCTGTTTTTT
CASSERTVRTGELFF
>TRBV10-3|many|TRBJ2-3|-
TGTGCCATCAGTGAGGGCACAGATACGCAGTATTTT
CAISEGTDTQYF